This T cell receptor beta chain was recovered during a study of blood T cell repertoires in COVID-19. Study as a whole: COVID-19 samples collected from the United States, Italy and Spain covered acute and convalescent phases.

The authors' processing: Cell counts per sample came from amplifying reference gene primers. Libraries were prepared by immunoSEQ multiplex PCR; TCRdb keeps only in-frame clonotypes and omits some of them. The D gene and trimming were derived from the DNA, and the V and J assignments and clone size from that table. The data contain about 240,000 clones, approximately 83% of them singletons. Clinical histories supplied by participants themselves formed the basis of cohort assignment. This TCR was sampled from a woman aged 40 to 50 with acute COVID-19. Sample: PBMCs or T cells enriched from blood (not recorded which).

In DNA, the CDR3 is TGTGCCAGCAGCGCACAGGGAATGGGGACCACTGAAGCTTTCTTT. Translation: CASSAQGMGTTEAFF. The chain joins TRBV5-8 to TRBJ1-1; weak D call: TRBD1 (6 bases). The CDR3 is 15 residues long. V was shortened by 4 bases and J by 4 bases, with 17 bases between the two germline ends. Germline CDR1 and CDR2: SGHTS and YDEGEE.